This passage covers 13 T cell receptor beta chains from one sample sequenced in a study of T cells in Graves' hyperthyroidism and ophthalmopathy. The CDR3 regions of TCR beta were amplified from RNA transcripts. TCR CDR3 regions were first amplified by RT-PCR with HTBI primers. One entry per CDR3 protein results from TCRdb running MiXCR on the multiplex PCR reads. Seen here are about 290,000 distinct CDR3 sequences, around 16% observed once, and the top ten hold around 34%. Sequencing was performed on blood. All receptors derive from a man aged 30 to 45 with Graves' hyperthyroidism.

Points on this clonotype: A much larger clone sits a single nucleotide away, making a read error possible. J is TRBJ1-1 and V is TRBV7-9; D ambiguous. Trimming left V 3 bases short and J 1 base short, with 6 bases between. Germline lookup yields CDR1 SEHNR and CDR2 FQNEAQ (reference sequence). The CDR3 runs 13 residues. The CDR3 protein is CASSFARNTEAFF. The CDR3 nucleotides read TGTGCCAGCAGCTTCGCGAGGAACACTGAAGCTTTCTTT.

This clonotype was counted ten times or more. The rearrangement links TRBV20-1 to TRBJ2-5, with D maybe TRBD2 (6 bases). V lost 0 bases, J lost 14 bases, and 22 bases lay in between. This CDR3 has 14 amino acids. From germline, CDR1 is DFQATT and CDR2 SNEGSKA (reference sequence). The DNA for the CDR3 is TGCAGTGCTAGAGATGGCCAGCGGGCCGGGTCTTACTACTTC. Translated: CSARDGQRAGSYYF.

This chain connects TRBV19 to TRBJ1-2; the match to TRBD1 covers 8 bases. The CDR3 spans 15 residues. J was trimmed by 2 bases and V by 1 base; bases with no gene match: 3. Per the germline V gene, CDR1 is LNHDA and CDR2 is SQIVND (reference sequence). The CDR3 here is CASSIAGTGNYGYTF. The CDR3 DNA is TGTGCCAGTAGTATAGCCGGGACAGGCAACTATGGCTACACCTTC.

In the case of this clonotype: A junction end diverges from the germline sequence, so it may reflect a read error. The chain joins TRBV5-1 to TRBJ1-2, with D maybe TRBD1 (6 bases). Germline loops: CDR1 SGHRS, CDR2 YFSETQ. This CDR3 has 14 amino acids. In nucleotides, the CDR3 is TGTGCCAGCGGCGACAGGTCGGGGTCTGATGGCTACACCTTC. Amino acids: CASGDRSGSDGYTF.

The chain carries TRBV29-1 and TRBJ1-5, with D tentatively TRBD1 (5 bases). Germline V gene sequence: CDR1 SQVTM, CDR2 ANQGSEA. V gave up 6 bases and J gave up 5 bases, with 23 bases separating them. The CDR3 loop spans 16 amino acids. CDR3 DNA: TGCAGCGTCCTCTCCGGGGGACCGGGTTTTTATCAGCCCCAGCATTTT. Amino acids: CSVLSGGPGFYQPQHF.

In this sample, this clonotype turned up many times. The V gene is TRBV15, the J gene TRBJ1-4, with 8 nucleotides matching TRBD1. The germline V gene has CDR1 LNHNV and CDR2 YYDKDF (reference sequence). Losses at the gene ends were 5 bases for V and 10 bases for J; bases not matched to a gene: 9. This CDR3 contains 14 residues. CDR3 bases: TGTGCCACCAGCGGGTCCCGGGACAGGCCAAAACTGTTTTTT. It is translated as CATSGSRDRPKLFF. Using reference TRBV15 and TRBJ1-4 for the parts outside the CDR3, the full variable domain is DAMVIQNPRYQVTQFGKPVTLSCSQTLNHNVMYWYQQKSSQAPKLLFHYYDKDFNNEADTPDNFQSRRPNTSFCFLDIRSPGLGDTAMYLCATSGSRDRPKLFFGSGTQLSVL.

At least ten counts were recorded for this clonotype. The CDR3 region is CASSLFGTSDGEQYF. The CDR3 coding sequence is TGCGCCAGCAGCTTGTTCGGGACTAGCGATGGCGAGCAGTACTTC. This chain links TRBV5-1 with TRBJ2-7; TRBD2 matches 10 bases. J was trimmed by 6 bases and V by 1 base; bases with no gene match: 7. Per germline, CDR1 SGHRS and CDR2 YFSETQ. The CDR3 length is 15 residues.

This clonotype has at least ten counts. The rearrangement links TRBV3-1 to TRBJ1-5; D perhaps matches TRBD1 (6 bases). The CDR3 spans 16 residues. Trimming shortened V by 2 bases and J by 4 bases, and 15 bases separated the two germline ends. Germline-derived CDR1 and CDR2 are LGHDT and YNNKEL (reference sequence). Written as DNA, the CDR3 is TGTGCCAGCAGCCAATCGGGGGGCGCATCAAATCAGCCCCAGCATTTT. It specifies CASSQSGGASNQPQHF.

This clonotype was seen many times. The chain is built from TRBV20-1 and TRBJ2-3, with D unresolved. CDR3 size: 13 residues. Germline assignment: CDR1 DFQATT and CDR2 SNEGSKA (reference sequence). V dropped 6 bases and J dropped 6 bases, with 16 bases sitting between them. The CDR3 DNA sequence: TGCAGTGCCGCTACTAAGCTTGGGGATACGCAGTATTTT. This codes for CSAATKLGDTQYF.

In this sample, this clonotype turned up many times. The chain links TRBV7-6 to TRBJ1-4; D may be TRBD1 (5 bases). V gave up 1 base and J gave up 8 bases, with 17 bases separating them. The CDR3 has 16 residues. CDR1 and CDR2 from the germline V gene are SGHVS and FNYEAQ. DNA for the CDR3: TGTGCCAGCAGCTTAGGCGGTTTTGGGGACGAAGAAAAACTGTTTTTT. Amino acid sequence: CASSLGGFGDEEKLFF.

The V and J genes are TRBV20-1 and TRBJ1-5; D unresolved. Trimming pared 4 bases from V and 4 bases from J, leaving 11 bases between. Germline V gene lookup returns CDR1 DFQATT and CDR2 SNEGSKA (reference sequence). This CDR3 is built from 13 residues. The CDR3 nucleotides read TGCAGTGCTATCCCCTCTCGAAATCAGCCCCAGCATTTT. Its translation is CSAIPSRNQPQHF.

There are many counts of this clonotype. The chain carries TRBV7-2 and TRBJ2-7; D ambiguous. The length of the CDR3 is 13 residues. Germline loops: CDR1 SGHTA, CDR2 FQGNSA. V lost 1 base to trimming and J lost 0 bases, with 4 bases between them. The CDR3 region is CASSLEISYEQYF. Written as DNA, the CDR3 is TGTGCCAGCAGCTTAGAAATCTCCTACGAGCAGTACTTC.

This clonotype was found many times. The chain uses TRBV5-1 and TRBJ2-1, with 9 nucleotides matching TRBD2. The CDR3 consists of 18 residues. Germline lookup yields CDR1 SGHRS and CDR2 YFSETQ. V shed 0 bases, J shed 6 bases, and the junction held 13 bases outside the gene matches. The CDR3 sequence is CASSLEQREAPIGNEQFF. CDR3 nucleotides: TGCGCCAGCAGCTTGGAACAGCGGGAGGCCCCTATAGGCAATGAGCAGTTCTTC.